This entry is about one T cell receptor (beta chain). Its matching antigen is unknown. 5'RACE template switching with UMIs produced the TCR beta cDNA. Reanalyzing the 5' RACE reads, TCRdb keeps one entry per CDR3 protein, without DNA. The sample holds a few hundred thousand distinct CDR3 sequences. The V gene's germline CDR1 is SGHDT and CDR2 YYEEEE. CDR3 size: 15 residues. This sample was included in a study of T cells expressing NK-cell markers. Study context: Within the sequenced cohort of eight donors, seven exhibited HCMV seropositivity and one was seronegative. Study findings and constraints: Once again these clonotypes came out on top in the CD3+CD56-NKG2C+ fraction of several donors. In more than 5 donors, dominant CD3+CD56+NKG2C+ clonotypes ranked among the top 10 CD8+ clonotypes.

The receptor was derived from a man aged 18 to 69 in good health. The sequenced sample consisted of blood T cells: a sorted CD56 or NKG2C T cell subset, CD4+ or CD8+ T cells, or bulk PBMC T cells (not recorded which). The rearrangement links TRBV5-6 to TRBJ2-2; the TRBD2 assignment by TCRdb is unverifiable without DNA. This CDR3 reads CASTLRRGNTGELFF.